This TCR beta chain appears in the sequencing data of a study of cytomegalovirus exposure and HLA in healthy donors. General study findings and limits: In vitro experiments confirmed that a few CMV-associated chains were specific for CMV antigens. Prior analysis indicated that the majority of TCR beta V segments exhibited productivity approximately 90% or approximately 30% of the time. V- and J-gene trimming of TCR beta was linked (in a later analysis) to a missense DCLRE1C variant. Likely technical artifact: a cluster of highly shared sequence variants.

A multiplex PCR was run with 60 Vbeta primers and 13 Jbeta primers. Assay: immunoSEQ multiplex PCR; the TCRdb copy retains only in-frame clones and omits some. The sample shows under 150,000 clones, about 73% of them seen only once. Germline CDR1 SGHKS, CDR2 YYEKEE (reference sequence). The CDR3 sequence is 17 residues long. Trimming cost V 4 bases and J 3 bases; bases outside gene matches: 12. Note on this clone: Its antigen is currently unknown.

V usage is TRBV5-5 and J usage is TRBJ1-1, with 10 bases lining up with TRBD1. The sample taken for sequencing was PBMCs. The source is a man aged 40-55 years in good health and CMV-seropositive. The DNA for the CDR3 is TGTGCCAGCAGCGAGGACAGGGGGATTTTATATGACACTGAAGCTTTCTTT. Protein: CASSEDRGILYDTEAFF.